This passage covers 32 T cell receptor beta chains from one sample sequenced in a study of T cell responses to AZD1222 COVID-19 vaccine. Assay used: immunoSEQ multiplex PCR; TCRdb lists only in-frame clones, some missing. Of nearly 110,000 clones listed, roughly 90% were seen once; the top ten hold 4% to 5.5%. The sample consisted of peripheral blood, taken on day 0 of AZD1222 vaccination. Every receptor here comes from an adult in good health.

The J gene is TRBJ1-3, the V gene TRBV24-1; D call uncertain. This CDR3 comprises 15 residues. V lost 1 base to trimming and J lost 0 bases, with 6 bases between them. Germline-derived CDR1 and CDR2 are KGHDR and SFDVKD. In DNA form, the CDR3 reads TGTGCCACCAGTGATTTCGGGGACTCTGGAAACACCATATATTTT. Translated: CATSDFGDSGNTIYF.

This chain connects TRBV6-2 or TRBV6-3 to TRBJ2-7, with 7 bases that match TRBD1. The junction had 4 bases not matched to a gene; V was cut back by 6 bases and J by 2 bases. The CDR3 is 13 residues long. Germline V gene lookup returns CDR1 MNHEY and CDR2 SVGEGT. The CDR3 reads CASSAGQAYEQYF. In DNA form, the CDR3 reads TGTGCCAGCAGCGCTGGACAGGCCTACGAGCAGTACTTC.

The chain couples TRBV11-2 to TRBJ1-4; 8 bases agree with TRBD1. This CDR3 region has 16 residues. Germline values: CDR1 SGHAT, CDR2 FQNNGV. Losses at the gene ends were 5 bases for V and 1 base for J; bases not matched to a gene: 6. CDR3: CASSRTGLVTNEKLFF. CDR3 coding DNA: TGTGCCAGCAGCCGGACAGGGCTAGTAACTAATGAAAAACTGTTTTTT.

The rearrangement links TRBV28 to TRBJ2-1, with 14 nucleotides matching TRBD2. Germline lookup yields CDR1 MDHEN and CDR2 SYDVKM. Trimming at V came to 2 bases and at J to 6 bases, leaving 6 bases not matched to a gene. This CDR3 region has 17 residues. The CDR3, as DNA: TGTGCCAGCAGTTTAACCTTCGGGACTAGCGGGAGCAATGAGCAGTTCTTC. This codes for CASSLTFGTSGSNEQFF.

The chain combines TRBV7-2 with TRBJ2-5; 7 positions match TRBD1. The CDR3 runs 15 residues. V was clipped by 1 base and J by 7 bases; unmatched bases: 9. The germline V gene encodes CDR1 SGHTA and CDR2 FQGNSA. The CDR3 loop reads CASSLGPGGGGTQYF. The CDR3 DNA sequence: TGTGCCAGCAGCTTAGGTCCAGGGGGTGGCGGGACCCAGTACTTC.

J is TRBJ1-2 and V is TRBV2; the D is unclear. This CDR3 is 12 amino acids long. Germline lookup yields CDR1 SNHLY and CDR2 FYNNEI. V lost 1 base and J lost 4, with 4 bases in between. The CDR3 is CASSEGPYGYTF. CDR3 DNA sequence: TGTGCCAGCAGTGAAGGGCCCTATGGCTACACCTTC.

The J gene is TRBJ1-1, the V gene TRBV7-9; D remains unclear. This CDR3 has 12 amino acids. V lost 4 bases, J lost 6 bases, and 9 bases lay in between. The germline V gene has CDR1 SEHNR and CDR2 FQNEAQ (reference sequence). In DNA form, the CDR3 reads TGTGCCAGCAGCTACGGGCTGGCTGAAGCTTTCTTT. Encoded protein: CASSYGLAEAFF.

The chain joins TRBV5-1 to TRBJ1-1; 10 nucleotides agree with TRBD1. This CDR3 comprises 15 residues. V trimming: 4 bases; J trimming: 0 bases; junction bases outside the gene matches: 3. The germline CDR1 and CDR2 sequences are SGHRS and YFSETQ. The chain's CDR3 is CASSSGTGVNTEAFF. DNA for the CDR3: TGCGCCAGCAGCAGTGGGACAGGGGTGAACACTGAAGCTTTCTTT.

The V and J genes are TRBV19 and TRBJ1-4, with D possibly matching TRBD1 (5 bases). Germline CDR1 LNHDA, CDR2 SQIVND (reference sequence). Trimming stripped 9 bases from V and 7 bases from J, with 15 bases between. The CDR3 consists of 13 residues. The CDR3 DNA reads TGTGCCAGCAAAGTCCAGGGAGGTGAAAAACTGTTTTTT. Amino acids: CASKVQGGEKLFF.

The CDR3 DNA follows: TGTGCCAGCAGTGAAGAGGTGCAGTACTTC. Translation: CASSEEVQYF. The chain uses TRBV6-1 and TRBJ2-7; D is uncertain. Germline CDR1 and CDR2: MNHNS and SASEGT. The length of the CDR3 is 10 residues. Between the trimmed V and J ends, which lost 1 base and 9 bases, there was a span of 4 bases.

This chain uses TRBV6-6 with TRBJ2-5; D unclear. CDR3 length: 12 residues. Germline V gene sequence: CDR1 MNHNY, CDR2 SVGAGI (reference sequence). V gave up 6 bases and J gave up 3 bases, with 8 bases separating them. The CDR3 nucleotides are TGTGCCAGCAGCCGGAGAGAAGAGACCCAGTACTTC. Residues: CASSRREETQYF.

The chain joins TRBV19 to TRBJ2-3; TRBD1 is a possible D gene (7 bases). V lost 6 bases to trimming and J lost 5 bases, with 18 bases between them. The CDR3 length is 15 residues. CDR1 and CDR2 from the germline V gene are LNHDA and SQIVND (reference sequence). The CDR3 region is CASSPGGGLIDTQYF. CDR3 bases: TGTGCCAGTAGCCCCGGAGGGGGCTTGATAGATACGCAGTATTTT.

The CDR3 sequence: CASSVEGAHGYTF. Here the CDR3 DNA reads TGTGCCAGCAGCGTAGAGGGGGCGCATGGCTACACCTTC. The chain employs TRBV9 and TRBJ1-2, with 7 bases identical to TRBD1. After removal of 0 bases from V and 6 bases from J, the junction contained 2 bases not matched to a gene. CDR1 and CDR2 from the germline V gene are SGDLS and YYNGEE. The CDR3 sequence is 13 residues long.

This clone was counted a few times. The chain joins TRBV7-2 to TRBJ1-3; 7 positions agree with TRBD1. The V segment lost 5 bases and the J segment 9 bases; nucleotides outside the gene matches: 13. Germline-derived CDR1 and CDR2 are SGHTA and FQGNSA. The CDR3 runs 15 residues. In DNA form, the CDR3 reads TGTGCCAGCAGCGGACGACAGGGCGCACGGGGCACCATATATTTT. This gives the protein CASSGRQGARGTIYF.

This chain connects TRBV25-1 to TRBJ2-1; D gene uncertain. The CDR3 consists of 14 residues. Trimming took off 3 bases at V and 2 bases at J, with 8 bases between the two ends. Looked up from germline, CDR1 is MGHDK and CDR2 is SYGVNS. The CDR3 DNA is TGTGCCAGCAGTGATAATATGCCCTACAATGAGCAGTTCTTC. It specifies CASSDNMPYNEQFF.

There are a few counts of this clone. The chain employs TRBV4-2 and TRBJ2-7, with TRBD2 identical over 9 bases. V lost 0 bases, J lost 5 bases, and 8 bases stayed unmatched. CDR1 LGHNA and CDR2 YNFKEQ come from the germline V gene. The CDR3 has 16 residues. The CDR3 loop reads CASSQDDAGGPDEQYF. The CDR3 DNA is TGTGCCAGCAGCCAAGATGATGCGGGAGGGCCGGACGAGCAGTACTTC.

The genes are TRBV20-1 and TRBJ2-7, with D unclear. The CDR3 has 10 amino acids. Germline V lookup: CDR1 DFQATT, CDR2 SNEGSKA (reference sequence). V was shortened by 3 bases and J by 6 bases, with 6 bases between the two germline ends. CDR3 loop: CSASIPEQYF. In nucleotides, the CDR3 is TGCAGTGCTAGTATACCCGAGCAGTACTTC.

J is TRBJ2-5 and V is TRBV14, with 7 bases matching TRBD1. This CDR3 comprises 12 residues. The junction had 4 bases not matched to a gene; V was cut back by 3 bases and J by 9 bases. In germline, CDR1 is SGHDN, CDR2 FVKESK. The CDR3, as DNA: TGTGCCAGCAGCCAGAGCCAGGGGGCCCAGTACTTC. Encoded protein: CASSQSQGAQYF.

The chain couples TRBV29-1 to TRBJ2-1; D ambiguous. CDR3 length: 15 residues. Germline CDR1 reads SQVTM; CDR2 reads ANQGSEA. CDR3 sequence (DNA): TGCACCGGATTGCCCCTCGGCGCCGCCTACAATGAGCAGTTCTTC. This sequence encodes CTGLPLGAAYNEQFF.

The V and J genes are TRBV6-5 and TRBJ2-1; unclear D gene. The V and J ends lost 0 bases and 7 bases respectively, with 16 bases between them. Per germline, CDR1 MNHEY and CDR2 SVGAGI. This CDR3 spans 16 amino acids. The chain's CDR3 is CASSYSIRFARNEQFF. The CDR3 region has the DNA TGTGCCAGCAGTTACTCGATTCGTTTTGCGCGGAATGAGCAGTTCTTC.

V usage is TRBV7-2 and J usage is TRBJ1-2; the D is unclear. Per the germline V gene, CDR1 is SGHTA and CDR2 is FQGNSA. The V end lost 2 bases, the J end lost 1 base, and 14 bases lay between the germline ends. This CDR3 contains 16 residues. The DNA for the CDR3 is TGTGCCAGCAGCTTAAGTCGGACGGAAGTTAACTATGGCTACACCTTC. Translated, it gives CASSLSRTEVNYGYTF.

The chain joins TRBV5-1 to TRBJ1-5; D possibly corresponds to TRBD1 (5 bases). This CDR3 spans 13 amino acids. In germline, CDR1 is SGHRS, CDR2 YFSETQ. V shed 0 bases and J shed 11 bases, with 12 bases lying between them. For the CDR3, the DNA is TGCGCCAGCAGCTTGGACCTTGGGGGGTCCCAGCATTTT. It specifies CASSLDLGGSQHF. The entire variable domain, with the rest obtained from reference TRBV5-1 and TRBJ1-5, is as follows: KAGVTQTPRYLIKTRGQQVTLSCSPISGHRSVSWYQQTPGQGLQFLFEYFSETQRNKGNFPGRFSGRQFSNSRSEMNVSTLELGDSALYLCASSLDLGGSQHFGDGTRLSIL.

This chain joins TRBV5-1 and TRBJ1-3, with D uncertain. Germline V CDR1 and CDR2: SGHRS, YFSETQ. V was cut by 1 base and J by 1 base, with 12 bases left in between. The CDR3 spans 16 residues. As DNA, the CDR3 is TGCGCCAGCAGCTTGTCGGATACTATGTCTGGAAACACCATATATTTT. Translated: CASSLSDTMSGNTIYF.

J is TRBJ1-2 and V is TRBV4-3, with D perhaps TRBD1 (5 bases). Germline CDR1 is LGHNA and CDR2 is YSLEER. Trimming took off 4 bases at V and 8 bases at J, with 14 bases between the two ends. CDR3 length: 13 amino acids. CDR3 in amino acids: CASSRTQEGGYTF. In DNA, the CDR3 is TGCGCCAGCAGCCGGACACAGGAAGGCGGCTACACCTTC.

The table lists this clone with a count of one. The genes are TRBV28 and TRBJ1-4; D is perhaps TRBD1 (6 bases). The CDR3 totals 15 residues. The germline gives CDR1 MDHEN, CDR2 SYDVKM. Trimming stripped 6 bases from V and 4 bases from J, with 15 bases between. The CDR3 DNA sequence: TGTGCCAGCAGAGTAACAGGGCGACGTAATGAAAAACTGTTTTTT. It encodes CASRVTGRRNEKLFF.

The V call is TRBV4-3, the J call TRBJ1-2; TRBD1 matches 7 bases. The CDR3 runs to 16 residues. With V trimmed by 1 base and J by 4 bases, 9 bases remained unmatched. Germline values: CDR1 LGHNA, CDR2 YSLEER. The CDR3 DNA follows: TGCGCCAGCAGCCAAGTGGGAACAGGGGAAGCCTATGGCTACACCTTC. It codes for CASSQVGTGEAYGYTF.

As DNA, the CDR3 is TGTGCCAGCAGTTATCGCGGACAAGGCCCAAACACCATATATTTT. Amino acid sequence: CASSYRGQGPNTIYF. The rearrangement links TRBV6-5 to TRBJ1-3, with D possibly matching TRBD1 (5 bases). Trimming stripped 3 bases from V and 6 bases from J, with 15 bases between. The CDR3 is made up of 15 amino acids. The germline gives CDR1 MNHEY, CDR2 SVGAGI.

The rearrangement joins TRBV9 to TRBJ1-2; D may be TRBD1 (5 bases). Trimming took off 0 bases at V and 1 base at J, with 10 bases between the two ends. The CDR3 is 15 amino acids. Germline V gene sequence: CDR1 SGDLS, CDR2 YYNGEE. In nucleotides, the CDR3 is TGTGCCAGCAGCGTAGGAGGGACCTATAACTATGGCTACACCTTC. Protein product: CASSVGGTYNYGYTF.

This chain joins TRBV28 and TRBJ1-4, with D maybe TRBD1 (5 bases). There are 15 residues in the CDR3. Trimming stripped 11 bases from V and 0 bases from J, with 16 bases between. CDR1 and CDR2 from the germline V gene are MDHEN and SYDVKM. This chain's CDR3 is CAGRRGRATNEKLFF. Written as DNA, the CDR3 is TGTGCCGGGAGAAGGGGAAGGGCAACTAATGAAAAACTGTTTTTT.

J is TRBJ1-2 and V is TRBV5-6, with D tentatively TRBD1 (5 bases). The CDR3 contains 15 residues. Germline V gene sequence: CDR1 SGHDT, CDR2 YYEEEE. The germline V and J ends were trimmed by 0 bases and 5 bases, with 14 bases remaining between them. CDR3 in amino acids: CASSLAGLPLYGYTF. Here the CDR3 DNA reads TGTGCCAGCAGCTTGGCAGGGTTACCTCTTTATGGCTACACCTTC. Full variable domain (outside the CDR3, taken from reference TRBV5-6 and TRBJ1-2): DAGVTQSPTHLIKTRGQQVTLRCSPKSGHDTVSWYQQALGQGPQFIFQYYEEEERQRGNFPDRFSGHQFPNYSSELNVNALLLGDSALYLCASSLAGLPLYGYTFGSGTRLTVV.

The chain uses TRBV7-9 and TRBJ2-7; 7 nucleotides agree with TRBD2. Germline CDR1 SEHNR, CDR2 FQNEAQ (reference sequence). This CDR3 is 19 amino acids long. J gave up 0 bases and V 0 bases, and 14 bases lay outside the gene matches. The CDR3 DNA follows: TGTGCCAGCAGCTTAGCCCCCCCTTTAGGAGCGGGGTACTCCTACGAGCAGTACTTC. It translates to CASSLAPPLGAGYSYEQYF.

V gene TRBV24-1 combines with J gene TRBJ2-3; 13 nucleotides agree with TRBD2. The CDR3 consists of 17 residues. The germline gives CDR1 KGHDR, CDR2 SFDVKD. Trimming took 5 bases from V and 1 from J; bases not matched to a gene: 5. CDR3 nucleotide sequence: TGTGCCACCAGTGTACCGGGACTAGCGGGACGCACAGATACGCAGTATTTT. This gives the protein CATSVPGLAGRTDTQYF.